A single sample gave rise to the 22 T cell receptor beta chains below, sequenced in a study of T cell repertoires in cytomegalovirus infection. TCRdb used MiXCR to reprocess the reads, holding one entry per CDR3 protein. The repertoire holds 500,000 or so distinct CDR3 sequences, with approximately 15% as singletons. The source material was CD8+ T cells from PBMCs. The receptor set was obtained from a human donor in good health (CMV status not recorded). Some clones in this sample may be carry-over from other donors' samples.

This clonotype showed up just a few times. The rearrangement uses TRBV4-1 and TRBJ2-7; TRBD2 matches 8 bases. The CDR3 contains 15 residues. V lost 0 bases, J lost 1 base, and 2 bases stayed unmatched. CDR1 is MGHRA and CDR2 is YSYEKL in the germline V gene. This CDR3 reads CASSQDLAGSYEQYF. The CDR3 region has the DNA TGCGCCAGCAGCCAAGATTTAGCGGGGTCCTACGAGCAGTACTTC.

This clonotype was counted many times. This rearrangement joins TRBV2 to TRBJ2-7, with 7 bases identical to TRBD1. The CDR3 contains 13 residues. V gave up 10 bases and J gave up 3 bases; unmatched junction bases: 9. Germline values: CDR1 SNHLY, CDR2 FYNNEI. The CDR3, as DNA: TGTGCCATCACTGACAGGGTAGTCTACGAGCAGTACTTC. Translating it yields CAITDRVVYEQYF.

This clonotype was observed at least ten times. The CDR3 loop is CASSQAGVGLAGSEQFF. In DNA form, the CDR3 reads TGTGCCAGCAGCCAAGCCGGGGTAGGACTAGCGGGAAGTGAGCAGTTCTTC. The rearrangement links TRBV14 to TRBJ2-1; TRBD2 agrees at 12 bases. This CDR3 spans 17 amino acids. Trimming took 1 base from V and 9 from J; bases not matched to a gene: 10. CDR1 and CDR2 from the germline V gene are SGHDN and FVKESK. Based on the CDR3 plus reference TRBV14 and TRBJ2-1, the full variable domain is EAGVTQFPSHSVIEKGQTVTLRCDPISGHDNLYWYRRVMGKEIKFLLHFVKESKQDESGMPNNRFLAERTGGTYSTLKVQPAELEDSGVYFCASSQAGVGLAGSEQFFGPGTRLTVL.

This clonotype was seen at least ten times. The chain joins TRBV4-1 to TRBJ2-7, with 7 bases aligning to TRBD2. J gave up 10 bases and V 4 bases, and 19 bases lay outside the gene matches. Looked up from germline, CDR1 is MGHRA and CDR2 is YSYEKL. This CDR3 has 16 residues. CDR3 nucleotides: TGCGCCAGCAGCCTAAGACCCGTAGGACGGGGGGAGGGACAGTACTTC. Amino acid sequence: CASSLRPVGRGEGQYF.

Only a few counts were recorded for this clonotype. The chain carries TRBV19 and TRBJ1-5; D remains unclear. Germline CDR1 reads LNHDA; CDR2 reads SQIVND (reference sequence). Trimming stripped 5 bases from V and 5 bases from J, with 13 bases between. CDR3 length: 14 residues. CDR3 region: CASSPIDRDQPQHF. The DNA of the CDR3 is TGTGCCAGTAGTCCAATAGATCGGGATCAGCCCCAGCATTTT.

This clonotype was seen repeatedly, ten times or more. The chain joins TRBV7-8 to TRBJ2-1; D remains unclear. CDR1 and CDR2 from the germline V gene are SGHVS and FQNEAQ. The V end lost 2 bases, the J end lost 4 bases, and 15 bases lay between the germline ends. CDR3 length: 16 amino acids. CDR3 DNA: TGTGCCAGCAGCTTACGGGCTAGAACACAGTACAATGAGCAGTTCTTC. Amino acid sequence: CASSLRARTQYNEQFF.

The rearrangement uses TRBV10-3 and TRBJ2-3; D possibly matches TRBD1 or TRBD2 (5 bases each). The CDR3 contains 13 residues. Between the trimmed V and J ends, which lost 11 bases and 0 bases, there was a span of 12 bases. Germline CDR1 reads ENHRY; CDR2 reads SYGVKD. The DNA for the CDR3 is TGTGCCGGGGGAAGGGGCAGCACAGATACGCAGTATTTT. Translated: CAGGRGSTDTQYF.

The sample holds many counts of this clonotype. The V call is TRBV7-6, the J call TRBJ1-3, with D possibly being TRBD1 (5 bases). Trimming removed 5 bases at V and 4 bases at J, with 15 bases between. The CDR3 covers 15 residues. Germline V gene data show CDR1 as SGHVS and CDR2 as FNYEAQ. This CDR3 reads CASSLGAGKGNTIYF. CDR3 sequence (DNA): TGTGCCAGCAGCCTCGGGGCCGGGAAGGGAAACACCATATATTTT. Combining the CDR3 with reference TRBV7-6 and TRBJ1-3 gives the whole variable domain GAGVSQSPRYKVTKRGQDVALRCDPISGHVSLYWYRQALGQGPEFLTYFNYEAQQDKSGLPNDRFSAERPEGSISTLTIQRTEQRDSAMYRCASSLGAGKGNTIYFGEGSWLTVV.

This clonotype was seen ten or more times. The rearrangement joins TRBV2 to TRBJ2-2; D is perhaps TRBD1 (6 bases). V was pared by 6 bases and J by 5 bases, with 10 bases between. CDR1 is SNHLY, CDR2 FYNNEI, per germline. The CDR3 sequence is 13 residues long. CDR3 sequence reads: CASSGGQTGELFF. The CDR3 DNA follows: TGTGCCAGCAGCGGCGGACAGACCGGGGAGCTGTTTTTT.

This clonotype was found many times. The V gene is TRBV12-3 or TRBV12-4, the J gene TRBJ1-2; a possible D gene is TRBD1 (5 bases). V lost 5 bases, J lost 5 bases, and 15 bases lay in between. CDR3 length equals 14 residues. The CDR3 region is CASSVGTAGYGYTF. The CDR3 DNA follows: TGTGCCAGCAGTGTCGGGACGGCCGGGTATGGCTACACCTTC.

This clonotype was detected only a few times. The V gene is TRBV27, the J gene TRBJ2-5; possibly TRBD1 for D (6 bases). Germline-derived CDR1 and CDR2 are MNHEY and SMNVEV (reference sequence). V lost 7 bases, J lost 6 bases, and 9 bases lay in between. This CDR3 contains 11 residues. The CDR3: CASIDRQTQYF. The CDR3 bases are TGTGCCAGCATCGACAGGCAGACCCAGTACTTC.

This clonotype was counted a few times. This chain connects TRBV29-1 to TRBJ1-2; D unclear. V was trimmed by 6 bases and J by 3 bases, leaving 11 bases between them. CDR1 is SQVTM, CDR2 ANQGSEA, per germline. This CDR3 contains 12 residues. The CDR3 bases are TGCAGCGTCCCCCGGGGTTACTATGGCTACACCTTC. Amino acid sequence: CSVPRGYYGYTF.

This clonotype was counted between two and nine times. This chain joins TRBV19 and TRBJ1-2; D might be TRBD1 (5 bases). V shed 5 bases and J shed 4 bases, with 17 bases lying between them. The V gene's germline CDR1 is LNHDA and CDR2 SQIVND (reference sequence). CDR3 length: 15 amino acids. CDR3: CASSQSGTAVYGYTF. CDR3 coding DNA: TGTGCCAGTAGTCAATCCGGGACGGCCGTCTATGGCTACACCTTC.

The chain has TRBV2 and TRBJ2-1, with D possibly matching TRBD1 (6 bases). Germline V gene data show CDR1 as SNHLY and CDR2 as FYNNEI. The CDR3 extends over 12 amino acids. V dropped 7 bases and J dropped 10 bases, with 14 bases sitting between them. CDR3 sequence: CASITGRREQFF. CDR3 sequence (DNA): TGTGCCAGCATTACAGGGCGGCGCGAGCAGTTCTTC.

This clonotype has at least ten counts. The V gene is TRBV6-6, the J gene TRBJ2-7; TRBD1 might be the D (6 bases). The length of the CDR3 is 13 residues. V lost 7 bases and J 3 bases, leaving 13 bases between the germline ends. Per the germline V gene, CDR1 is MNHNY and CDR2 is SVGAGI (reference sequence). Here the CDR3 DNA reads TGTGCCAGCACCAGGACAGTGAACTACGAGCAGTACTTC. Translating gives CASTRTVNYEQYF.

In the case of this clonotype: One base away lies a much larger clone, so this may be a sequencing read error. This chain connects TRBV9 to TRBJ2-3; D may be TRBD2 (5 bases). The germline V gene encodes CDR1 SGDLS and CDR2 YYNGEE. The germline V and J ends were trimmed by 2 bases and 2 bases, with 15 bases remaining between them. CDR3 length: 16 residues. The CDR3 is CASSVGVRVITDTQYF. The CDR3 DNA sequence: TGTGCCAGCAGCGTTGGAGTGCGGGTTATCACAGATACGCAGTATTTT. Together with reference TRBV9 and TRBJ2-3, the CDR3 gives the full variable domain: DSGVTQTPKHLITATGQRVTLRCSPRSGDLSVYWYQQSLDQGLQFLIQYYNGEERAKGNILERFSAQQFPDLHSELNLSSLELGDSALYFCASSVGVRVITDTQYFGPGTRLTVL.

The CDR3 DNA reads TGCGCCAGCAGCCAAGATCCACCAGGGTATAGCAATCAGCCCCAGCATTTT. Translating it yields CASSQDPPGYSNQPQHF. J is TRBJ1-5 and V is TRBV4-1; D is possibly TRBD1 (5 bases). Trimming cost V 0 bases and J 0 bases, with 12 bases left between them. CDR3 length: 17 residues. CDR1 and CDR2 (germline): MGHRA, YSYEKL.

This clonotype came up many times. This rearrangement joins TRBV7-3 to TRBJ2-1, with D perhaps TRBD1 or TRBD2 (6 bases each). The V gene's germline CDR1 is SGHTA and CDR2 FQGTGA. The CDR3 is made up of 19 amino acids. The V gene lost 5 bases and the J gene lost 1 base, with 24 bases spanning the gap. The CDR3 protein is CASSPQPGGGVGSYNEQFF. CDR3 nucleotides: TGTGCCAGCAGCCCTCAACCTGGAGGGGGAGTAGGTTCCTACAATGAGCAGTTCTTC.

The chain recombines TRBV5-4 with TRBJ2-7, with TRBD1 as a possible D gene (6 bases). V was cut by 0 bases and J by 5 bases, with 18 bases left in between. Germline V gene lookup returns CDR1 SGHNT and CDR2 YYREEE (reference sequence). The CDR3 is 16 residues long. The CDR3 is CASSLARGDGGHEQYF. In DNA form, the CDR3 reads TGTGCCAGCAGCTTGGCCAGGGGAGACGGCGGACACGAGCAGTACTTC.

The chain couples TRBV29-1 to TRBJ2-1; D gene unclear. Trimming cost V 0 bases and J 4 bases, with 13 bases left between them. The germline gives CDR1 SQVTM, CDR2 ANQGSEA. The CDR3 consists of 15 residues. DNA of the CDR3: TGCAGCGTTGAAGACCGTCAGTCCCTATACAATGAGCAGTTCTTC. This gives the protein CSVEDRQSLYNEQFF.

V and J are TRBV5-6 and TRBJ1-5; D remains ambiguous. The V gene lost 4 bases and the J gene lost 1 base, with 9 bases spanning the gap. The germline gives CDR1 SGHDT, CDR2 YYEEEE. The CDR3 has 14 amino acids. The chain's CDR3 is CASSPMESNQPQHF. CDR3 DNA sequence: TGTGCCAGCAGCCCGATGGAAAGCAATCAGCCCCAGCATTTT.

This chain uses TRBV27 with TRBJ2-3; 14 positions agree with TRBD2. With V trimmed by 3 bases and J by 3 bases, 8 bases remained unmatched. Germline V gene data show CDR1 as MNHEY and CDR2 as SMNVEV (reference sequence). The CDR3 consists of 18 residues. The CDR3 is CASSLSTSGRARTDTQYF. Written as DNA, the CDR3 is TGTGCCAGCAGTTTGTCGACTAGCGGGAGGGCCCGGACAGATACGCAGTATTTT.